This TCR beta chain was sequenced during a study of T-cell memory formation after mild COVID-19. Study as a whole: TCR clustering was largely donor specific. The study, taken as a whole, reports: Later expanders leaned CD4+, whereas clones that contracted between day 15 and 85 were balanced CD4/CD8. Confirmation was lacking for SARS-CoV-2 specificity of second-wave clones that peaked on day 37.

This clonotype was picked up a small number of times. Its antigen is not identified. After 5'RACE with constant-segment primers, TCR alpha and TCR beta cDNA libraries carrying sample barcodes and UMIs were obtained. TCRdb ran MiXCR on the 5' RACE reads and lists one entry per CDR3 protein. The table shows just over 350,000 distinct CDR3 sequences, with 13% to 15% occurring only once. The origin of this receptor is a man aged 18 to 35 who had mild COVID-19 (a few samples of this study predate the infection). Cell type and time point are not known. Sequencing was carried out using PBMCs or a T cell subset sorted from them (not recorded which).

CDR3: CASSQQGLGVGDTQYF. The CDR3 DNA reads as TGTGCCAGCAGCCAACAAGGACTAGGGGTGGGAGATACGCAGTATTTT. The chain combines TRBV4-2 with TRBJ2-3; 7 bases align to TRBD2. Germline V gene lookup returns CDR1 LGHNA and CDR2 YNFKEQ. The CDR3 length is 16 residues. J was trimmed by 5 bases and V by 2 bases; bases with no gene match: 10.